The next 13 T cell receptor beta chains were all read from a single sample in a study of T cell responses to AZD1222 COVID-19 vaccine. Sequencing used immunoSEQ multiplex PCR; TCRdb keeps in-frame clones, though not all of them. The sample carries 150,000 to 200,000 clones, 90% recorded once. The material was peripheral blood, obtained on day 0 of AZD1222 vaccination. Every receptor here comes from an adult in good health.

The chain couples TRBV24-1 to TRBJ1-5; 9 nucleotides match TRBD1. The CDR3 is 17 amino acids. V lost 6 bases to trimming and J lost 7 bases; unmatched junction nucleotides: 15. Germline V gene data show CDR1 as KGHDR and CDR2 as SFDVKD. The CDR3 sequence is CATSYIGTGRIGQPQHF. CDR3 nucleotide sequence: TGTGCCACCAGTTATATTGGGACAGGGCGCATTGGGCAGCCCCAGCATTTT.

The chain carries TRBV5-1 and TRBJ1-2, with 7 bases fitting TRBD1. V was clipped by 4 bases and J by 6 bases; unmatched bases: 9. The CDR3 extends over 14 amino acids. Germline loops: CDR1 SGHRS, CDR2 YFSETQ. CDR3 loop: CASSLPPGTDGYTF. The DNA for the CDR3 is TGCGCCAGCAGCCTACCCCCCGGGACAGATGGCTACACCTTC.

This chain connects TRBV28 to TRBJ1-2, with D possibly being TRBD1 (5 bases). V lost 2 bases and J 4 bases, leaving 14 bases between the germline ends. Germline V gene lookup returns CDR1 MDHEN and CDR2 SYDVKM. The CDR3 extends over 15 amino acids. The CDR3 DNA reads as TGTGCCAGCAGTTTAAGGGGCATTAATTTCTATGGCTACACCTTC. Amino acids: CASSLRGINFYGYTF.

A remark on this clone: Other DNA variants within this sample encode the same CDR3. The genes are TRBV7-8 and TRBJ2-5, with D maybe TRBD1 (6 bases). Germline CDR1 is SGHVS and CDR2 is FQNEAQ. The CDR3 spans 13 residues. Trimming shortened V by 1 base and J by 3 bases, and 6 bases separated the two germline ends. As DNA, the CDR3 is TGTGCCAGCAGCTTAGGGACAGAAGAGACCCAGTACTTC. Translated: CASSLGTEETQYF.

The chain combines TRBV7-9 with TRBJ1-1; D gene unclear. This CDR3 comprises 12 residues. V was clipped by 7 bases and J by 6 bases, with 12 bases between them. Germline CDR1 is SEHNR and CDR2 is FQNEAQ (reference sequence). The CDR3 loop is CASTPDAAEAFF. The DNA of the CDR3 is TGTGCCAGCACGCCAGATGCGGCTGAAGCTTTCTTT.

This chain joins TRBV7-9 and TRBJ2-3; 8 bases are shared with TRBD1. Germline CDR1 reads SEHNR; CDR2 reads FQNEAQ (reference sequence). V was pared by 5 bases and J by 2 bases, with 9 bases of the junction left unmatched. This CDR3 comprises 16 residues. The CDR3 nucleotides read TGTGCCAGCAGCCCATGGACAGGGTCGGCCACAGATACGCAGTATTTT. As protein: CASSPWTGSATDTQYF.

The genes are TRBV5-1 and TRBJ2-1, with 9 bases lining up with TRBD1. Germline V gives CDR1 SGHRS, CDR2 YFSETQ. The V gene end was trimmed by 0 bases and the J gene end by 4 bases; junction bases not matched to a gene: 20. The length of the CDR3 is 21 residues. CDR3 sequence reads: CASSLVGQGLSFRGLYNEQFF. CDR3 nucleotides: TGCGCCAGCAGCTTGGTGGGACAGGGTCTGTCTTTTAGAGGCCTATACAATGAGCAGTTCTTC.

CDR3 DNA sequence: TGTGCCAGCAGCGCCTTGCTTTCGGGACAGGGGCATGGCTACACCTTC. It translates to CASSALLSGQGHGYTF. The rearrangement uses TRBV28 and TRBJ1-2; 10 nucleotides agree with TRBD1. Germline V gene sequence: CDR1 MDHEN, CDR2 SYDVKM. V lost 6 bases, J lost 6 bases, and 13 bases stayed unmatched. The CDR3 loop spans 16 amino acids.

The chain has TRBV5-1 and TRBJ1-4; TRBD1 might be the D (6 bases). The CDR3 runs 14 residues. Trimming took 0 bases from V and 10 from J, leaving 13 bases between them. Looked up from germline, CDR1 is SGHRS and CDR2 is YFSETQ. CDR3 nucleotide sequence: TGCGCCAGCAGCTTGGACGGGGGCCGGGGAAAACTGTTTTTT. Amino acids: CASSLDGGRGKLFF.

V gene TRBV2 combines with J gene TRBJ2-3, with D possibly being TRBD2 (6 bases). The germline gives CDR1 SNHLY, CDR2 FYNNEI. V was shortened by 3 bases and J by 5 bases, with 6 bases between the two germline ends. This CDR3 has 12 amino acids. The CDR3: CASSDGGDTQYF. The CDR3, as DNA: TGTGCCAGCAGTGACGGGGGAGATACGCAGTATTTT.

This clone has only one observation. This chain uses TRBV5-8 with TRBJ1-6; D may be TRBD1 (6 bases). The ends were cut back, 0 bases at V and 10 bases at J, with 14 bases in the middle. Germline loops: CDR1 SGHTS, CDR2 YDEGEE. The CDR3 runs to 15 residues. In nucleotides, the CDR3 is TGTGCCAGCAGCTTGGTTGGGACAACTCACTCACCCCTCCACTTT. Translated: CASSLVGTTHSPLHF.

This clone qualifies as medium-sized. This sequence joins TRBV5-6 and TRBJ1-3; TRBD1 matches 9 bases. With V trimmed by 8 bases and J by 5 bases, 14 bases remained unmatched. From germline, CDR1 is SGHDT and CDR2 YYEEEE. The CDR3 has 16 residues. The CDR3 DNA follows: TGTGCCAGTTCCCTTATATCGGGACAGGGTAGAAACACCATATATTTT. Protein product: CASSLISGQGRNTIYF. The variable domain in full, completed from reference TRBV5-6 and TRBJ1-3, reads DAGVTQSPTHLIKTRGQQVTLRCSPKSGHDTVSWYQQALGQGPQFIFQYYEEEERQRGNFPDRFSGHQFPNYSSELNVNALLLGDSALYLCASSLISGQGRNTIYFGEGSWLTVV.

The chain is built from TRBV7-9 and TRBJ1-2, with unresolved D. The CDR3 sequence is 12 residues long. V lost 5 bases and J lost 3, with 7 bases in between. Germline CDR1 is SEHNR and CDR2 is FQNEAQ (reference sequence). The CDR3 region is CASSAGYYGYTF. The CDR3 DNA sequence: TGTGCCAGCAGCGCCGGCTACTATGGCTACACCTTC.